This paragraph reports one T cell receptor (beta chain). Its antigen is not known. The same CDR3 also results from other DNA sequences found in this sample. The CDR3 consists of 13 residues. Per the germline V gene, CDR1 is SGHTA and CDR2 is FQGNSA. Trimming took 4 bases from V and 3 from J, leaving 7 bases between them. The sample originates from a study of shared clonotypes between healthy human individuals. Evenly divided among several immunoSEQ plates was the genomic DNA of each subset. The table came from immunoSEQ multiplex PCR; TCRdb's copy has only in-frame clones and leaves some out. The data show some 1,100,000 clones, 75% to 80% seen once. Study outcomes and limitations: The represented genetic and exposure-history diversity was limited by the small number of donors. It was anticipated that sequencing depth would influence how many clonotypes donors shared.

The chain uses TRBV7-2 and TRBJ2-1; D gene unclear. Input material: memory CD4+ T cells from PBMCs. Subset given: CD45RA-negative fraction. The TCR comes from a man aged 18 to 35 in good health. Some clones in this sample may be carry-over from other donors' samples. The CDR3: CASSSSLYNEQFF. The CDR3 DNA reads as TGTGCCAGCAGCTCCAGCCTCTACAATGAGCAGTTCTTC.